This T cell receptor (beta chain) was documented in a study of control samples from healthy donors and cancer patients. Clones were sequenced by immunoSEQ multiplex PCR, and TCRdb holds only the in-frame ones, with some missing. The data show about 130,000 clones, approximately 90% seen once. CDR1 and CDR2 (germline): SGDLS, YYNGEE. The length of the CDR3 is 18 residues. V shed 0 bases, J shed 0 bases, and the junction held 2 bases outside the gene matches. The rearrangement links TRBV9 to TRBJ2-1; 14 nucleotides align to TRBD2. The sequenced sample consisted of blood. The sequence came from a man between 18 and 29 years old in good health. The CDR3 sequence: CASSVGTSGGSSYNEQFF. CDR3 nucleotides: TGTGCCAGCAGCGTAGGGACTAGCGGGGGGAGCTCCTACAATGAGCAGTTCTTC.